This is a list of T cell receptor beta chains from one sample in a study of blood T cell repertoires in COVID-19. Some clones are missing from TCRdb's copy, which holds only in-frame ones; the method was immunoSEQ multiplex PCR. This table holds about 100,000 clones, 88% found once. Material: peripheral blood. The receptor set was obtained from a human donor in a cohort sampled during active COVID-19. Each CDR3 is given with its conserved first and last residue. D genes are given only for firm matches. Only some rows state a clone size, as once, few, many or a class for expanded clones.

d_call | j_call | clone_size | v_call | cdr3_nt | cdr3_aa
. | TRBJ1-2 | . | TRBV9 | TGTGCCAGTCAGCGGGGAGGTGGCTACACCTTC | CASQRGGGYTF
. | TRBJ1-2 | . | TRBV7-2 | TGTGCCAGCGAGTGGGGGGGGAACTATGGCTACACCTTC | CASEWGGNYGYTF
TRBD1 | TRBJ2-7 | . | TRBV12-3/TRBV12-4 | TGTGCCAGCAGAGGACAGGCCTACGAGCAGTACTTC | CASRGQAYEQYF
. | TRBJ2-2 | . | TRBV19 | TGTGCCAGTAGTATAGATCGGGGGGGACAGGGTCGCATCGGGGAGCTGTTTTTT | CASSIDRGGQGRIGELFF
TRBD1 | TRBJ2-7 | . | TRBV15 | TGTGCCACCAGCAGAGTGGGACAGGTCTACGAGCAGTACTTC | CATSRVGQVYEQYF
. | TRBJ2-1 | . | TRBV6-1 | TGTGCCAGCAGTGATAGGCAGGCCTACAATGAGCAGTTCTTC | CASSDRQAYNEQFF
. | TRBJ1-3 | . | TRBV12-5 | TGTGCTAGTGGTTTGATCTTGGACGGGAAGATACAACTCTCTGGAAACACCATATATTTT | CASGLILDGKIQLSGNTIYF
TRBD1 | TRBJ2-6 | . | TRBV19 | TGTGCCAGTAGTATAGATCGACACCGGACAGGGACTGGGGCCAACGTCCTGACTTTC | CASSIDRHRTGTGANVLTF
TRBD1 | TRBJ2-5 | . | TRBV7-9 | TGTGCCAGCAGCGAAAAGACAGGGGGCGATTTAGAGACCCAGTACTTC | CASSEKTGGDLETQYF
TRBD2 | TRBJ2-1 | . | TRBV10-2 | TGCGCCAGCAGTTCGGCGGGAGGTAACAATGAGCAGTTCTTC | CASSSAGGNNEQFF
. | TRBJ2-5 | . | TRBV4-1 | TGCGCCAGCAGCCAAGAAGGCGCCGGCCACCCCGGGGAGACCCAGTACTTC | CASSQEGAGHPGETQYF
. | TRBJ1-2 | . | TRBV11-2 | TGTGCCAGCAGCTTTTTCAGGAACTATGGCTACACCTTC | CASSFFRNYGYTF
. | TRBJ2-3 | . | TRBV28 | TGTGCCAGCCACGAGGGAAGCACAGATACGCAGTATTTT | CASHEGSTDTQYF
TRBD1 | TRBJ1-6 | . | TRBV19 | TGTGCCAGTAGTGACAGGGGGAAATCACCCCTCCACTTT | CASSDRGKSPLHF
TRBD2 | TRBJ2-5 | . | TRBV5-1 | TGCGCCAGCAGCTCAGGAATGCGGGGGATTCAAGAGACCCAGTACTTC | CASSSGMRGIQETQYF
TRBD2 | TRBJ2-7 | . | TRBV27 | TGTGCCAGCAGTCTCGCTGGACTAGCGGGTAGCTCCTACGAGCAGTACTTC | CASSLAGLAGSSYEQYF
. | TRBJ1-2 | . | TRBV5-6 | TGTGCCAGCAGCCCGGGACTAAAAGGCTACACCTTC | CASSPGLKGYTF
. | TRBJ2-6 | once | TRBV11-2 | TGTGCCAGCAGCCTCTCTGGGGCCAACGTCCTGACTTTC | CASSLSGANVLTF
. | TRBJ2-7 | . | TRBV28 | TGTGCCCGCAGTGGGGGGAGCCGGGGCGGGGCGCGGGGATACTACGAGCAGTACTTC | CARSGGSRGGARGYYEQYF
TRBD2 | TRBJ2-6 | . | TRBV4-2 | TGTGCCAGCAGCCAAGATTTGGCACTAGCGGGCTCCTCTGGGGCCAACGTCCTGACTTTC | CASSQDLALAGSSGANVLTF
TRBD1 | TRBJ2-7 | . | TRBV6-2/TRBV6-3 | TGTGCCAGCAGTTTTACTCAGGGGGACGAGCAGTACTTC | CASSFTQGDEQYF
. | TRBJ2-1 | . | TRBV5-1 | TGCGCCAGCAGGTCCCCTAGCCAGAGCCCCGATGAGCAGTTCTTC | CASRSPSQSPDEQFF
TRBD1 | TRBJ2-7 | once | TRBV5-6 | TGTGCCAGCAGCTGGGACAGGGTATCCGAGCAGTACTTC | CASSWDRVSEQYF
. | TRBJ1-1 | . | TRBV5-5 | TGTGCCAGCAGCCCCCGGACAAACACGAACACTGAAGCTTTCTTT | CASSPRTNTNTEAFF
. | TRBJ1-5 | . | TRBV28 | TGTGCCAGCAGAAACCTCGGAGAGGATAGCAATCAGCCCCAGCATTTT | CASRNLGEDSNQPQHF
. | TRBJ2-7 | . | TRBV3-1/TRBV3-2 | TGTGCCAGCAGCCTGGGGGGGCCAAACGAGCAGTACTTC | CASSLGGPNEQYF
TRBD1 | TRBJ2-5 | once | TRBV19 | TGTGCCAGTAGTATCGGACAGGGTTACGGAGAGACCCAGTACTTC | CASSIGQGYGETQYF
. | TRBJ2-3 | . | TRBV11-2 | TGTGCCAGCAGCTTTTGGACAGATAAGATTCCAGATACGCAGTATTTT | CASSFWTDKIPDTQYF
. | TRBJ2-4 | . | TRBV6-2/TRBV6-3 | TGTGCCAGCAGTGCAGGGCCCAGCGCGGCCAAAAACATTCAGTACTTC | CASSAGPSAAKNIQYF
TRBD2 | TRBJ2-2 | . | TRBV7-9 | TGTGCCAGCAGCCCGGGACTAGCGGGTACCGGGGAGCTGTTTTTT | CASSPGLAGTGELFF
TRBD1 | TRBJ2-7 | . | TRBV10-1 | TGCGCCAGCAGACCCCGGGACAGGGCCACATGGGCCGTCTACGAGCAGTACTTC | CASRPRDRATWAVYEQYF
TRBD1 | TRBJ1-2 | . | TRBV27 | TGTGCCAGCAGTTTACGGACAGGGGTCGGAGGCTACACCTTC | CASSLRTGVGGYTF
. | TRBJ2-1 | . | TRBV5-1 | TGCGCCAGCAGCTTGGCCCAACGGTACAATGAGCAGTTCTTC | CASSLAQRYNEQFF
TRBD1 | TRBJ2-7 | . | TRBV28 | TGTGCCAGCAGTTCGGGACAGGGGTACGAGCAGTACTTC | CASSSGQGYEQYF
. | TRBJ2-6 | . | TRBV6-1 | TGTGCCAGCAGTGAAGACTCGGGACTCTGGACACGCTCTGGGGCCAACGTCCTGACTTTC | CASSEDSGLWTRSGANVLTF
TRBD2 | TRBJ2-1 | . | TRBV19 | TGTGCCAGTGCGACTAGCGGGATGGGCAATGAGCAGTTCTTC | CASATSGMGNEQFF
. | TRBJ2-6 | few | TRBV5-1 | TGCGCCAGCAGCACAGGTGGTGGGGCCAACGTCCTGACTTTC | CASSTGGGANVLTF
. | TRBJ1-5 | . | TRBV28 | TGTGCCAGCAGCTTAACCGGTATAGCCCAGCCCCAGCATTTT | CASSLTGIAQPQHF